These 31 T cell receptor beta chains share one sample of origin, sequenced in a study of blood T cell repertoires in COVID-19. Using immunoSEQ multiplex PCR, the repertoire was profiled, and TCRdb retains in-frame clones only, with some absent. Among hundreds of thousands of clones listed, around 86% were seen once. Sequenced sample: peripheral blood. The receptors stem from a woman aged 45-65 years with COVID-19, enrolled during active disease.

The chain combines TRBV2 with TRBJ1-5, with TRBD1 identical over 8 bases. The CDR3 covers 13 residues. CDR1 and CDR2 (germline): SNHLY, FYNNEI. The junction had 4 bases not matched to a gene; V was cut back by 6 bases and J by 6 bases. The CDR3: CASSTGQGQPQHF. As DNA, the CDR3 is TGTGCCAGCAGCACCGGACAGGGTCAGCCCCAGCATTTT.

The chain recombines TRBV9 with TRBJ2-1; 11 bases line up with TRBD2. The germline gives CDR1 SGDLS, CDR2 YYNGEE. The CDR3 length is 15 residues. J was trimmed by 8 bases and V by 3 bases; bases with no gene match: 7. The CDR3 spells CASSAGILAGDEQFF. The CDR3 DNA follows: TGTGCCAGCAGCGCTGGAATACTAGCGGGAGATGAGCAGTTCTTC.

V gene TRBV4-1 combines with J gene TRBJ1-4; 9 positions match TRBD1. V was clipped by 3 bases and J by 7 bases; unmatched bases: 6. The CDR3 totals 15 residues. From germline, CDR1 is MGHRA and CDR2 YSYEKL. The CDR3: CASSHPGQGVEKLFF. The DNA for the CDR3 is TGCGCCAGCAGCCATCCGGGACAGGGAGTTGAAAAACTGTTTTTT.

This chain connects TRBV2 to TRBJ2-3, with D possibly TRBD2 on 6 matching bases. Germline assignment: CDR1 SNHLY and CDR2 FYNNEI. Trimming took off 2 bases at V and 4 bases at J, with 13 bases between the two ends. The CDR3 is made up of 15 amino acids. CDR3 DNA sequence: TGTGCCAGCAGTGAATACGGGAGTAGGGCAGATACGCAGTATTTT. It yields the protein CASSEYGSRADTQYF.

The chain uses TRBV13 and TRBJ2-2; 7 bases are a match to TRBD2. Per the germline V gene, CDR1 is PRHDT and CDR2 is FYEKMQ (reference sequence). The CDR3 is 15 residues long. Trimming at V came to 3 bases and at J to 7 bases, leaving 8 bases not matched to a gene. The CDR3 DNA reads as TGTGCCAGCAGCTTGGTTACTAGCGTTGACGGGGAGCTGTTTTTT. It specifies CASSLVTSVDGELFF.

This clone was detected ten times or more. The V and J genes are TRBV5-1 and TRBJ2-7; possibly TRBD2 for D (6 bases). The CDR3 runs to 14 residues. Germline V gives CDR1 SGHRS, CDR2 YFSETQ. V was pared by 2 bases and J by 7 bases, with 16 bases between. This chain's CDR3 is CASSLSASAIEQYF. CDR3 bases: TGCGCCAGCAGCTTATCGGCTAGCGCTATTGAGCAGTACTTC.

The V call is TRBV6-5, the J call TRBJ2-3, with TRBD1 matching over 7 bases. There are 14 residues in the CDR3. J was trimmed by 7 bases and V by 2 bases; bases with no gene match: 6. Germline V CDR1 and CDR2: MNHEY, SVGAGI. The CDR3 DNA is TGTGCCAGCAGTTACGGGGCAGGGGGTAATACGCAGTATTTT. Amino acid sequence: CASSYGAGGNTQYF.

There are a few counts of this clone. The V call is TRBV30, the J call TRBJ2-7; TRBD1 matches at 7 bases. The CDR3 totals 12 residues. V lost 3 bases, J lost 4 bases, and 3 bases stayed unmatched. Germline V lookup: CDR1 GTSNPN, CDR2 SVGIG (reference sequence). The DNA for the CDR3 is TGTGCCTGGAGCGCGGACAGGTACGAGCAGTACTTC. This sequence encodes CAWSADRYEQYF.

J is TRBJ1-5 and V is TRBV5-8, with a possible D match to TRBD1 (5 bases). Germline V lookup: CDR1 SGHTS, CDR2 YDEGEE. This CDR3 has 17 residues. V dropped 0 bases and J dropped 1 base, with 14 bases sitting between them. CDR3 DNA sequence: TGTGCCAGCAGCTTGGGATGGGGCTGGGAAAGCAATCAGCCCCAGCATTTT. Translating gives CASSLGWGWESNQPQHF. The variable domain in full, completed from reference TRBV5-8 and TRBJ1-5, reads EAGVTQSPTHLIKTRGQQATLRCSPISGHTSVYWYQQALGLGLQFLLWYDEGEERNRGNFPPRFSGRQFPNYSSELNVNALELEDSALYLCASSLGWGWESNQPQHFGDGTRLSIL.

The CDR3 is CASTPGSWADTQYF. The CDR3 DNA sequence: TGTGCCAGCACCCCGGGGAGTTGGGCAGATACGCAGTATTTT. V and J are TRBV27 and TRBJ2-3, with a tentative D call TRBD2 (5 bases). CDR1 is MNHEY, CDR2 SMNVEV, per germline (reference sequence). Trimming pared 7 bases from V and 4 bases from J, leaving 15 bases between. This CDR3 is 14 amino acids long.

This clone was observed a handful of times. V is TRBV7-2 and J is TRBJ1-1; possible D gene TRBD1, 5 bases. Germline CDR1 is SGHTA and CDR2 is FQGNSA. The V and J ends lost 1 base and 3 bases respectively, with 9 bases between them. The CDR3 runs to 14 residues. In nucleotides, the CDR3 is TGTGCCAGCAGCTTAGATTCAGGGTACACTGAAGCTTTCTTT. Protein sequence: CASSLDSGYTEAFF.

Of note for this clone: The junction differs from germline at one of its ends, possibly a read error. The chain carries TRBV7-8 and TRBJ2-2, with TRBD2 matching 12 bases. The CDR3 totals 14 residues. Looked up from germline, CDR1 is SGHVS and CDR2 is FQNEAQ. Here the CDR3 DNA reads TGTGCCAGCAGCCTAGCGGGAGGGGTGAGGGAGCTGTTTTTT. It codes for CASSLAGGVRELFF.

The chain carries TRBV11-2 and TRBJ2-7; 11 bases align to TRBD2. From germline, CDR1 is SGHAT and CDR2 FQNNGV. This CDR3 has 14 amino acids. Trimming removed 5 bases from V and 3 bases from J; junction bases left unmatched: 3. The chain's CDR3 is CASSPGTSGYEQYF. Here the CDR3 DNA reads TGTGCCAGCAGCCCAGGGACTAGCGGCTACGAGCAGTACTTC.

The chain employs TRBV4-3 and TRBJ2-6; TRBD1 is a possible D gene (5 bases). Germline CDR1 LGHNA, CDR2 YSLEER. V lost 3 bases and J lost 1, with 7 bases in between. The CDR3 totals 15 residues. CDR3 sequence: CASSHRDSGANVLTF. In DNA form, the CDR3 reads TGCGCCAGCAGCCACAGGGATTCTGGGGCCAACGTCCTGACTTTC.

The V and J genes are TRBV15 and TRBJ2-7; tentatively, D is TRBD2 (6 bases). The CDR3 totals 13 residues. V shed 3 bases and J shed 0 bases, with 6 bases lying between them. From germline, CDR1 is LNHNV and CDR2 YYDKDF (reference sequence). The CDR3 reads CATSRTSSYEQYF. CDR3 sequence (DNA): TGTGCCACCAGCAGGACTAGCTCCTACGAGCAGTACTTC.

J is TRBJ2-3 and V is TRBV18; D unclear. The CDR3 spans 13 residues. Per germline, CDR1 KGHSH and CDR2 LQKENI. Trimming shortened V by 3 bases and J by 0 bases, and 4 bases separated the two germline ends. CDR3 protein: CASSPTSTDTQYF. CDR3 coding DNA: TGTGCCAGCTCACCGACTAGCACAGATACGCAGTATTTT.

V and J are TRBV27 and TRBJ2-4; TRBD1 matches at 8 bases. The length of the CDR3 is 14 residues. J was trimmed by 5 bases and V by 6 bases; bases with no gene match: 6. Germline lookup yields CDR1 MNHEY and CDR2 SMNVEV (reference sequence). In nucleotides, the CDR3 is TGTGCCAGCAGATCCGCGGACAGGGAAAACATTCAGTACTTC. This sequence encodes CASRSADRENIQYF.

This clone was counted a single time. The chain couples TRBV11-1 to TRBJ1-4; the D is unclear. The CDR3 consists of 14 residues. Per the germline V gene, CDR1 is SGHAT and CDR2 is FQDESV (reference sequence). The V end lost 6 bases, the J end lost 3 bases, and 11 bases lay between the germline ends. The CDR3 bases are TGTGCCAGCAGTCCCGGGTCTCCTAATGAAAAACTGTTTTTT. Residues: CASSPGSPNEKLFF.

The chain has TRBV6-5 and TRBJ1-2, with 7 bases aligning to TRBD1. Trimming at V came to 6 bases and at J to 4 bases, leaving 5 bases not matched to a gene. Germline V lookup: CDR1 MNHEY, CDR2 SVGAGI. This CDR3 is 13 amino acids long. CDR3 amino acids: CASSSGTVYGYTF. The CDR3 bases are TGTGCCAGCAGCTCCGGGACAGTCTATGGCTACACCTTC.

The chain has TRBV2 and TRBJ1-1; a weak D match, TRBD1 (5 bases). The CDR3 runs 16 residues. V was shortened by 0 bases and J by 5 bases, with 16 bases between the two germline ends. CDR1 is SNHLY, CDR2 FYNNEI, per germline. CDR3 in amino acids: CASSEALGSGWTEAFF. The CDR3 bases are TGTGCCAGCAGTGAAGCGCTGGGCTCAGGGTGGACTGAAGCTTTCTTT.

This clone was recorded only once. The chain has TRBV18 and TRBJ1-1; TRBD1 might be the D (5 bases). CDR3 length equals 15 residues. V shed 4 bases and J shed 4 bases, with 16 bases lying between them. CDR1 and CDR2 (germline): KGHSH, LQKENI. The CDR3 DNA reads as TGTGCCAGCTCACGGGGGACCTCCGGGGGCACTGAAGCTTTCTTT. This codes for CASSRGTSGGTEAFF.

The rearrangement joins TRBV5-6 to TRBJ2-5; D perhaps matches TRBD2 (5 bases). This CDR3 comprises 9 residues. Germline-derived CDR1 and CDR2 are SGHDT and YYEEEE. Here the CDR3 reads CEAGETQYF. CDR3 DNA sequence: TGTGAGGCGGGAGAGACCCAGTACTTC.

J is TRBJ1-2 and V is TRBV27, with 7 bases identical to TRBD1. The CDR3 length is 13 residues. V shed 5 bases and J 7 bases; nucleotides not matched to a gene: 7. Germline values: CDR1 MNHEY, CDR2 SMNVEV (reference sequence). The CDR3 loop is CASSLGQLFGYTF. The CDR3, as DNA: TGTGCCAGCAGTCTGGGACAGCTCTTTGGCTACACCTTC.

V is TRBV6-6 and J is TRBJ2-1; D might be TRBD1 (8 bases). The CDR3 runs to 16 residues. Trimming pared 7 bases from V and 9 bases from J, leaving 25 bases between. Per germline, CDR1 MNHNY and CDR2 SVGAGI (reference sequence). The CDR3 is CASTDELYRGRGEQFF. The CDR3 DNA reads as TGTGCCAGCACCGACGAACTATACAGGGGGAGGGGTGAGCAGTTCTTC.

As regards this clone: The sample has other DNA sequences that encode this CDR3 too. The J gene is TRBJ1-1, the V gene TRBV5-1; D unclear. Germline V lookup: CDR1 SGHRS, CDR2 YFSETQ. Trimming shortened V by 0 bases and J by 0 bases, and 6 bases separated the two germline ends. The CDR3 spans 14 residues. CDR3 DNA sequence: TGCGCCAGCAGCTTGGCCCGAGTGAACACTGAAGCTTTCTTT. Protein: CASSLARVNTEAFF.

The chain uses TRBV5-1 and TRBJ1-2, with a weak D call TRBD1 (6 bases). Germline lookup yields CDR1 SGHRS and CDR2 YFSETQ. Trimming shortened V by 5 bases and J by 2 bases, and 10 bases separated the two germline ends. The CDR3 length is 13 residues. The CDR3 DNA is TGCGCCAGCAGGAGGGACATAAACTATGGCTACACCTTC. Protein product: CASRRDINYGYTF.

The CDR3 region is CASSDVRDRYEQYF. DNA for the CDR3: TGCGCCAGCAGTGACGTCCGGGATCGCTACGAGCAGTACTTC. This chain uses TRBV10-2 with TRBJ2-7; TRBD2 might be the D (5 bases). V lost 3 bases and J 3 bases, leaving 12 bases between the germline ends. This CDR3 has 14 amino acids. From germline, CDR1 is WSHSY and CDR2 SAAADI.

The V and J genes are TRBV3-1 (or the pseudogene TRBV3-2) and TRBJ2-7, with 12 bases fitting TRBD2. Trimming took 4 bases from V and 6 from J; bases not matched to a gene: 13. Germline V gene data show CDR1 as LGHDT and CDR2 as YNNKEL (reference sequence). This CDR3 spans 17 amino acids. CDR3 residues: CASSPHGGPSGRGEQYF. The CDR3 DNA follows: TGTGCCAGCAGCCCCCACGGGGGGCCTAGCGGGAGGGGCGAGCAGTACTTC.

This sequence joins TRBV14 and TRBJ1-1; D remains unclear. Trimming shortened V by 2 bases and J by 1 base, and 5 bases separated the two germline ends. CDR1 and CDR2 (germline): SGHDN, FVKESK. The CDR3 sequence is 13 residues long. The CDR3 DNA reads as TGTGCCAGCAGCCAACAGTCGAACACTGAAGCTTTCTTT. Encoded protein: CASSQQSNTEAFF.

The chain has TRBV7-3 and TRBJ2-2, with D possibly matching TRBD1 (6 bases). Per germline, CDR1 SGHTA and CDR2 FQGTGA. The V end was cut by 4 bases, the J end by 4 bases, with 10 bases between. This CDR3 is built from 14 residues. CDR3 in amino acids: CASSWDIRTGELFF. The CDR3 DNA is TGTGCCAGCAGCTGGGACATCCGCACCGGGGAGCTGTTTTTT.

V gene TRBV7-9 combines with J gene TRBJ2-3, with D possibly matching TRBD2 (5 bases). Germline V lookup: CDR1 SEHNR, CDR2 FQNEAQ (reference sequence). With 4 bases removed from V and 4 bases from J, the gap between germline ends came to 18 bases. The CDR3 is 16 amino acids. The CDR3 is CASSSSRPAGPDTQYF. The CDR3 DNA reads TGTGCCAGCAGCTCCTCGAGGCCGGCGGGCCCAGATACGCAGTATTTT.